This T cell receptor beta chain was sequenced in a study of T cell changes during pregnancy in multiple sclerosis. This clone was seen once. Assay used: immunoSEQ multiplex PCR; TCRdb lists only in-frame clones, some missing. Of about 98,000 clones listed, just over 90% are singletons. V lost 4 bases to trimming and J lost 7 bases; unmatched junction nucleotides: 7. The germline CDR1 and CDR2 sequences are SGHRS and YFSETQ. This CDR3 spans 16 amino acids. The TCR sequence derives from a female donor in good health, enrolled as a control in a pregnancy study. The sequencing used peripheral blood, collected after pregnancy. This chain connects TRBV5-1 to TRBJ2-1; 14 bases align to TRBD2. The DNA of the CDR3 is TGCGCCAGCAGCCCCATGACTAGCGGGGGGGGGAATGAGCAGTTCTTC. This translates into CASSPMTSGGGNEQFF.